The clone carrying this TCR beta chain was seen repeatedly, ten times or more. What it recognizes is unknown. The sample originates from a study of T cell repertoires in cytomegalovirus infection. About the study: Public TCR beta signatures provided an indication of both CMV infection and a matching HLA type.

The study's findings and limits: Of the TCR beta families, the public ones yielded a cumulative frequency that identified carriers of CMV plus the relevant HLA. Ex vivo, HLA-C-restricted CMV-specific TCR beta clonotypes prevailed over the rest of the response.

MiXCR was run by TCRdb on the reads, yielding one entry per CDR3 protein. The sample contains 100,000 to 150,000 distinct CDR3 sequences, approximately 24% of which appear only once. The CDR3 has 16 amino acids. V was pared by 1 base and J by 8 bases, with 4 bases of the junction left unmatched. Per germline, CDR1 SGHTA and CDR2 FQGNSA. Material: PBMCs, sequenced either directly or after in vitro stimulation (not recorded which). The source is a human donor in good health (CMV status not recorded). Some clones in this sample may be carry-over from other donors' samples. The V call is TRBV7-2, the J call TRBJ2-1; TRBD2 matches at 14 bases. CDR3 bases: TGTGCCAGCAGCTTAGGGGGACTAGCGGGAGTTTATGAGCAGTTCTTC. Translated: CASSLGGLAGVYEQFF.